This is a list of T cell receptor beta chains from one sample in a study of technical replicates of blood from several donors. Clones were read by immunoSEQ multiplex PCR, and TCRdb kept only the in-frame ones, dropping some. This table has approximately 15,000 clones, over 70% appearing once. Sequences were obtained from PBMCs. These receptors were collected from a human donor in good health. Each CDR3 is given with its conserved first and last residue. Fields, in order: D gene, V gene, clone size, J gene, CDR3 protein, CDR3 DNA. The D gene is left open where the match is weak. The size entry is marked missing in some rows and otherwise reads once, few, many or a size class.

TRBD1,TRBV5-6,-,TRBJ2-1,CASSLGTASYNEQFF,TGTGCCAGCAGCTTAGGGACAGCCTCCTACAATGAGCAGTTCTTC
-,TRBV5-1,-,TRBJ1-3,CASSLTGNSGNTIYF,TGCGCCAGCAGCTTGACGGGGAACTCTGGAAACACCATATATTTT
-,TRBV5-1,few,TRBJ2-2,CASSLLQGNTGELFF,TGCGCCAGCAGCTTGCTCCAGGGGAACACCGGGGAGCTGTTTTTT
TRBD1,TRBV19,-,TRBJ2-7,CASSLDRGRVYEQYF,TGTGCCAGTAGTTTAGACAGGGGGCGCGTCTACGAGCAGTACTTC
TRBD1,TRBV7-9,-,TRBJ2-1,CASSLGDSRNEQFF,TGTGCCAGCAGCTTAGGGGACAGCCGCAATGAGCAGTTCTTC
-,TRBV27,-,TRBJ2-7,CASTLQGLGIYEQYF,TGTGCCAGCACCCTACAGGGTCTCGGTATCTACGAGCAGTACTTC
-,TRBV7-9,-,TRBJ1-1,CASSSRRDTEAFF,TGTGCCAGCAGCTCCCGGAGGGACACTGAAGCTTTCTTT
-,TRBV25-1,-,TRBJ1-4,CASSESTTNEKLFF,TGTGCCAGCAGTGAATCTACGACTAATGAAAAACTGTTTTTT
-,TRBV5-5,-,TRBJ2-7,CASSLALYEQYF,TGTGCCAGCAGCTTAGCTCTCTACGAGCAGTACTTC
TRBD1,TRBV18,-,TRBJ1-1,CASSTTGENTEAFF,TGTGCCAGCTCAACAACAGGGGAGAACACTGAAGCTTTCTTT
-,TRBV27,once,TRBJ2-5,CASRKQGGEGTQYF,TGTGCCAGCAGGAAACAGGGTGGAGAGGGGACCCAGTACTTC
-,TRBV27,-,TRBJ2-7,CASRSAYEQYF,TGTGCCAGCAGATCTGCCTACGAGCAGTACTTC
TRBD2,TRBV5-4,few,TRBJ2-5,CASSLSAGALQETQYF,TGTGCCAGCAGCTTGTCAGCGGGAGCCCTCCAAGAGACCCAGTACTTC
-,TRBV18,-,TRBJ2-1,CASSQGGGETYNEQFF,TGTGCCAGCTCACAGGGAGGGGGTGAGACCTACAATGAGCAGTTCTTC
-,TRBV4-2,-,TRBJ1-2,CASSQAALPDYGYTF,TGTGCCAGCAGCCAAGCTGCGCTACCGGACTATGGCTACACCTTC
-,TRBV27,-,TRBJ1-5,CASSFNGGSQPQHF,TGTGCCAGCAGTTTTAACGGAGGGTCGCAGCCCCAGCATTTT
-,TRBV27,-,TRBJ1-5,CASSLYGGGGGGWQPQHF,TGTGCCAGCAGTTTATATGGTGGGGGGGGAGGGGGTTGGCAGCCCCAGCATTTT
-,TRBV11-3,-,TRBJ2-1,CASSFSGESYNEQFF,TGTGCCAGCAGCTTTTCGGGAGAATCCTACAATGAGCAGTTCTTC
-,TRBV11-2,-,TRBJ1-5,CASSLGKGVGQPQHF,TGTGCCAGCAGCTTAGGGAAGGGGGTGGGCCAGCCCCAGCATTTT
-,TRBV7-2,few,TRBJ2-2,CASSPTSTGELFF,TGTGCCAGCAGTCCCACTAGTACCGGGGAGCTGTTTTTT
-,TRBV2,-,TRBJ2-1,CASSPRGGEQFF,TGTGCCAGCAGTCCAAGGGGGGGGGAGCAGTTCTTC
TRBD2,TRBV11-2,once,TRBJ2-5,CASSPLGGEGQETQYF,TGTGCCAGCAGCCCCCTGGGGGGGGAGGGGCAAGAGACCCAGTACTTC
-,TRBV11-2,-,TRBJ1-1,CASSLGPEAFF,TGTGCCAGCAGCTTAGGGCCTGAAGCTTTCTTT
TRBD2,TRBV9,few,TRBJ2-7,CASSPDPSGVLQQYF,TGTGCCAGCAGCCCAGATCCTAGCGGGGTGTTACAGCAGTACTTC
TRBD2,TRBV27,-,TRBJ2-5,CASSPGTSGETQYF,TGTGCCAGCAGTCCAGGGACTAGCGGGGAGACCCAGTACTTC
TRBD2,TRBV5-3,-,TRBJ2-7,CARSLSKRECPGGHEQYF,TGTGCCAGAAGCTTGTCGAAGCGGGAGTGCCCTGGAGGTCACGAGCAGTACTTC
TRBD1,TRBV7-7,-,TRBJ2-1,CASSSGQGNGEQFF,TGTGCCAGCAGCTCCGGACAGGGGAACGGTGAGCAGTTCTTC